This T cell receptor beta chain emerged from a study of metastatic and nonmetastatic thyroid tumors. Study-wide background: Patients with malignant and benign thyroid disease provided blood and tumor or nodule tissue, whose repertoires were compared.

V shed 8 bases and J shed 1 base, with 14 bases lying between them. Germline assignment: CDR1 DFQATT and CDR2 SNEGSKA (reference sequence). The CDR3 consists of 13 residues. There were no patients who had received any treatment before thyroid surgery. As processed by the authors: A classifier of distant metastasis in papillary thyroid cancer was built from CDR3 differences (across clinicopathological groups). With MiXCR, TCRdb reprocessed the PCR reads. These V and J calls derive from TCRdb rather than the authors' analysis. The sample lists about 23,000 clones; more than 20% were seen once. The V call is TRBV20-1, the J call TRBJ1-2; D perhaps matches TRBD1 (6 bases). Sequenced input: blood. This TCR was recovered from a female donor with papillary thyroid cancer or a benign thyroid nodule (not recorded which). Some clones in this sample may be carry-over from other donors' samples. The CDR3 protein is CSTTGPLNYGYTF. CDR3 nucleotides: TGCAGTACAACAGGGCCACTTAACTATGGCTACACCTTC.